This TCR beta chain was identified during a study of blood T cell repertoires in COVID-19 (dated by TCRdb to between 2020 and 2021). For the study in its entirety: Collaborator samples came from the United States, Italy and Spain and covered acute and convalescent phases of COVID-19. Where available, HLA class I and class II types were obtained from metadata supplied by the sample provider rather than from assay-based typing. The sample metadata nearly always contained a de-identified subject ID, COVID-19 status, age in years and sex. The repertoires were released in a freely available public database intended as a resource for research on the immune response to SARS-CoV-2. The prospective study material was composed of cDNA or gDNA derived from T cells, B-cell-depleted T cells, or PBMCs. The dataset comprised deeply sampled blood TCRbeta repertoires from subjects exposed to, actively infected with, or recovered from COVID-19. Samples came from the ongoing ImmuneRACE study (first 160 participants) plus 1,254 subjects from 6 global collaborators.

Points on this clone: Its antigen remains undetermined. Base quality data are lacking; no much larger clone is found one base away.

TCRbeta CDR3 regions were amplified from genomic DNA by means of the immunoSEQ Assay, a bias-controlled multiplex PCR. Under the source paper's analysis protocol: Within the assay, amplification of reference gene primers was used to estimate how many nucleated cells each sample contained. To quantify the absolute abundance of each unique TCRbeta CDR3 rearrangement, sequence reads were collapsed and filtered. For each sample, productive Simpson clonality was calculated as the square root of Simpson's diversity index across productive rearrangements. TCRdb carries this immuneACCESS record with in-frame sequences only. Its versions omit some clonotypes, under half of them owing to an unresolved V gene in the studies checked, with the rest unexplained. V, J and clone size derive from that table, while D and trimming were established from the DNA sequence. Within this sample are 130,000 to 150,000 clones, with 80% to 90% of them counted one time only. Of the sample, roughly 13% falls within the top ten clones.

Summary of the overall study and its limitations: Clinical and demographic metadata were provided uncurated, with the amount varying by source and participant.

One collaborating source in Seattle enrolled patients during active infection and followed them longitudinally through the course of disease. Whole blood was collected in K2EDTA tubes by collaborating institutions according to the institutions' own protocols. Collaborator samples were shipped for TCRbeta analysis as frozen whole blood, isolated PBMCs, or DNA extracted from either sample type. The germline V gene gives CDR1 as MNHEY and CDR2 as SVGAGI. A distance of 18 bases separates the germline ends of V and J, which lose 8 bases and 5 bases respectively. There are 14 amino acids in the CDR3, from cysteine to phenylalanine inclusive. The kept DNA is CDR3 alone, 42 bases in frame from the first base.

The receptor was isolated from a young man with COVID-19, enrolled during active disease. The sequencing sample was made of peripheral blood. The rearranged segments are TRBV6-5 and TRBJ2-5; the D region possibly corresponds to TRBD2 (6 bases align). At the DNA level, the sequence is TGTGCCAGCCTAGAGCGCGGGGACGGGGAGACCCAGTACTTC. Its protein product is CASLERGDGETQYF.